These 18 T cell receptor beta chains were sequenced from one sample in a study of blood T cell repertoires in COVID-19. Some clones are missing from TCRdb's copy, which holds only in-frame ones; the method was immunoSEQ multiplex PCR. The sample lists around 150,000 clones, 75% to 90% occurring once. Sequenced material: peripheral blood. The receptors were sampled from a woman in her sixties or seventies with active COVID-19.

The V gene is TRBV30, the J gene TRBJ1-1; D possibly corresponds to TRBD1 (6 bases). Germline assignment: CDR1 GTSNPN and CDR2 SVGIG (reference sequence). This CDR3 region has 13 residues. Trimming left V 3 bases short and J 5 bases short, with 13 bases between. CDR3: CAWRDRRITEAFF. CDR3 nucleotide sequence: TGTGCCTGGAGGGACAGAAGGATTACTGAAGCTTTCTTT.

The V gene is TRBV27, the J gene TRBJ2-5; maybe TRBD2 (5 bases). This CDR3 comprises 14 residues. Germline CDR1 and CDR2: MNHEY and SMNVEV (reference sequence). Trimming took 2 bases from V and 5 from J, leaving 12 bases between them. The CDR3 spells CASSLAGSLETQYF. DNA of the CDR3: TGTGCCAGCAGTTTAGCGGGCTCTCTGGAGACCCAGTACTTC.

The rearrangement uses TRBV5-1 and TRBJ2-5, with 10 bases identical to TRBD1. Germline-derived CDR1 and CDR2 are SGHRS and YFSETQ. This CDR3 is 16 amino acids long. After removal of 4 bases from V and 3 bases from J, the junction contained 9 bases not matched to a gene. DNA of the CDR3: TGCGCCAGCAGCCGGGGACAGGGGAGTCGGGAAGAGACCCAGTACTTC. The encoded protein is CASSRGQGSREETQYF.

As for this clone: Germline and junction disagree at one end, which may indicate a read error. This chain connects TRBV6-2 or TRBV6-3 to TRBJ1-2; 7 nucleotides match TRBD1. The CDR3 has 16 residues. In germline, CDR1 is MNHEY, CDR2 SVGEGT. The CDR3 protein is CASCYPPGRGSYGYTF. In DNA form, the CDR3 reads TGTGCCAGCTGTTACCCTCCGGGCAGGGGGTCCTATGGCTACACCTTC.

The V call is TRBV5-1, the J call TRBJ1-1; no clear D. In germline, CDR1 is SGHRS, CDR2 YFSETQ. This CDR3 spans 14 amino acids. Deletions cut 1 base from V and 5 bases from J, with 12 bases between. The CDR3 loop is CASSLTHRETEAFF. The DNA for the CDR3 is TGCGCCAGCAGCTTGACACATCGGGAAACTGAAGCTTTCTTT.

The chain couples TRBV6-2 or TRBV6-3 to TRBJ2-3; 12 nucleotides align to TRBD1. The CDR3 length is 16 residues. V lost 2 bases, J lost 4 bases, and 4 bases stayed unmatched. CDR1 is MNHEY, CDR2 SVGEGT, per germline. The CDR3 protein is CASSYRGQGAADTQYF. The CDR3 DNA sequence: TGTGCCAGCAGTTACAGGGGACAGGGGGCGGCAGATACGCAGTATTTT.

This sequence joins TRBV4-1 and TRBJ2-7; 9 nucleotides align to TRBD2. CDR3 length: 16 residues. V lost 3 bases to trimming and J lost 7 bases; unmatched junction nucleotides: 13. Germline V lookup: CDR1 MGHRA, CDR2 YSYEKL. The CDR3 nucleotides are TGCGCCAGCAGCCATCCGGCGGGGGGGGCTTTTGGGGAGCAGTACTTC. Its translation is CASSHPAGGAFGEQYF.

This chain joins TRBV18 and TRBJ1-1; 9 bases agree with TRBD1. After removal of 1 base from V and 5 bases from J, the junction contained 14 bases not matched to a gene. In germline, CDR1 is KGHSH, CDR2 LQKENI. The CDR3 has 18 residues. The CDR3 region is CASSPRGGHRGRETEAFF. DNA of the CDR3: TGTGCCAGCTCACCACGGGGAGGACACAGGGGGCGAGAGACTGAAGCTTTCTTT.

The V call is TRBV7-9, the J call TRBJ2-7; 14 nucleotides align to TRBD2. Germline V lookup: CDR1 SEHNR, CDR2 FQNEAQ (reference sequence). The CDR3 runs to 14 residues. Losses at the gene ends were 5 bases for V and 9 bases for J; bases not matched to a gene: 6. CDR3 protein: CASSQGLAGERQYF. The CDR3 DNA reads as TGTGCCAGCAGCCAGGGACTAGCGGGAGAGCGGCAGTACTTC.

This chain links TRBV7-2 with TRBJ2-3; 7 bases fit TRBD2. Germline V gene sequence: CDR1 SGHTA, CDR2 FQGNSA. Unmatched junction bases numbered 5, after V lost 2 bases and J lost 3 bases. The CDR3 covers 15 residues. The CDR3 loop is CASSLWEGRTDTQYF. The DNA for the CDR3 is TGTGCCAGCAGCTTATGGGAGGGTCGAACAGATACGCAGTATTTT. Filled out from reference TRBV7-2 and TRBJ2-3, the complete variable domain reads GAGVSQSPSNKVTEKGKDVELRCDPISGHTALYWYRQSLGQGLEFLIYFQGNSAPDKSGLPSDRFSAERTGGSVSTLTIQRTQQEDSAVYLCASSLWEGRTDTQYFGPGTRLTVL.

This clone has a single count. The chain carries TRBV7-8 and TRBJ1-1; TRBD1 matches at 8 bases. CDR1 and CDR2 (germline): SGHVS, FQNEAQ. V was pared by 5 bases and J by 5 bases, with 7 bases of the junction left unmatched. The CDR3 covers 14 residues. This CDR3 is CASSIQQGVTEAFF. CDR3 DNA: TGTGCCAGCAGCATCCAACAGGGGGTTACTGAAGCTTTCTTT.

The chain couples TRBV7-9 to TRBJ1-1; no clear D. Trimming removed 6 bases at V and 1 base at J, with 9 bases between. From germline, CDR1 is SEHNR and CDR2 FQNEAQ (reference sequence). The CDR3 sequence is 13 residues long. The CDR3 here is CASRRAENTEAFF. CDR3 DNA sequence: TGTGCCAGCAGGAGGGCCGAGAACACTGAAGCTTTCTTT. Full variable domain (outside the CDR3, taken from reference TRBV7-9 and TRBJ1-1): DTGVSQNPRHKITKRGQNVTFRCDPISEHNRLYWYRQTLGQGPEFLTYFQNEAQLEKSRLLSDRFSAERPKGSFSTLEIQRTEQGDSAMYLCASRRAENTEAFFGQGTRLTVV.

The rearrangement uses TRBV2 and TRBJ1-5; 9 nucleotides line up with TRBD1. The germline gives CDR1 SNHLY, CDR2 FYNNEI. V lost 5 bases to trimming and J lost 2 bases; unmatched junction nucleotides: 4. This CDR3 is built from 15 residues. The CDR3 bases are TGTGCCAGCAGTAAGCGACAGGGGGGCAATCAGCCCCAGCATTTT. This encodes CASSKRQGGNQPQHF.

J is TRBJ2-1 and V is TRBV28, with 7 bases fitting TRBD2. V was clipped by 10 bases and J by 0 bases; unmatched bases: 6. Germline-derived CDR1 and CDR2 are MDHEN and SYDVKM. CDR3 length equals 14 residues. The CDR3 bases are TGTGCCACCCAAGCGGGACCCTCCTACAATGAGCAGTTCTTC. Amino acid sequence: CATQAGPSYNEQFF.

This clone was observed many times. V and J are TRBV5-1 and TRBJ2-7; D is possibly TRBD2 (5 bases). The CDR3 runs to 13 residues. The V gene lost 4 bases and the J gene lost 7 bases, with 15 bases spanning the gap. Germline values: CDR1 SGHRS, CDR2 YFSETQ. CDR3 coding DNA: TGCGCCAGCAGCCCCTTACTAGAGGTGGAGCAGTACTTC. It encodes CASSPLLEVEQYF.

J is TRBJ1-5 and V is TRBV28, with a weak D call TRBD1 (5 bases). There are 14 residues in the CDR3. V shed 5 bases and J shed 6 bases, with 14 bases lying between them. Germline V lookup: CDR1 MDHEN, CDR2 SYDVKM. In nucleotides, the CDR3 is TGTGCCAGCAGTCCCCCAGGGTCTCCTCAGCCCCAGCATTTT. Translating it yields CASSPPGSPQPQHF.

This chain links TRBV2 with TRBJ2-5; 10 bases line up with TRBD1. CDR1 and CDR2 from the germline V gene are SNHLY and FYNNEI. V was clipped by 4 bases and J by 5 bases; unmatched bases: 7. This CDR3 spans 15 amino acids. This CDR3 reads CASSVRQGAAETQYF. CDR3 DNA sequence: TGTGCCAGCAGTGTGAGACAGGGGGCTGCGGAGACCCAGTACTTC. Variable domain in full (rest from reference TRBV2 and TRBJ2-5): EPEVTQTPSHQVTQMGQEVILRCVPISNHLYFYWYRQILGQKVEFLVSFYNNEISEKSEIFDDQFSVERPDGSNFTLKIRSTKLEDSAMYFCASSVRQGAAETQYFGPGTRLLVL.

The chain couples TRBV5-4 to TRBJ2-1, with 10 bases lining up with TRBD1. CDR3 length: 16 amino acids. The germline gives CDR1 SGHNT, CDR2 YYREEE (reference sequence). Losses at the gene ends were 1 base for V and 2 bases for J; bases not matched to a gene: 3. The DNA for the CDR3 is TGTGCCAGCAGCTTGTCGGGACAGGGGACCTACAATGAGCAGTTCTTC. Protein: CASSLSGQGTYNEQFF.